This record looks at one T cell receptor (beta chain) sequence and its context. Antigen specificity is unknown. TCRdb's copy holds only in-frame clones and misses some; the assay was immunoSEQ multiplex PCR. The sample has about 350,000 clones; about 91% are singletons. The data originate from a study of Ad26.COV2.S vaccination and SARS-CoV-2 variants. Study results and caveats: Participants given vaccine showed non-spike TCR breadth similar to that of placebo recipients. Substantial response breadth was reportedly seen for spike-specific CD8+ and CD4+ T cells after vaccination. TCR breadth and depth estimates may have understated total T cell responses.

From germline, CDR1 is SGDLS and CDR2 YYNGEE. This CDR3 region has 15 residues. Between the trimmed V and J ends, which lost 0 bases and 10 bases, there was a span of 14 bases. This TCR was recovered from a human donor who had recovered from COVID-19. Here the sequenced sample was peripheral blood, taken after recovery from COVID-19. The gene calls are TRBV9 and TRBJ1-6; D uncertain. The CDR3 here is CASSVEGTADSPLHF. CDR3 in DNA: TGTGCCAGCAGCGTAGAAGGAACAGCAGACTCACCCCTCCACTTT.